This TCR beta chain was documented in a study of cytomegalovirus exposure and HLA in healthy donors. Study outcomes and limitations: An ancestry cluster, one associated with Asian ancestry, reportedly showed fewer N-insertions than the approximately 650-donor mean in a later analysis. Presence/absence analyses rested on an assumption that sequencing depth was roughly uniform across donors.

This CDR3 spans 18 amino acids. The germline V gene encodes CDR1 ENHRY and CDR2 SYGVKD. Trimming took 0 bases from V and 7 from J; bases not matched to a gene: 13. It was with 60 Vbeta and 13 Jbeta primers that the PCR ran. Profiled with immunoSEQ multiplex PCR; TCRdb holds only in-frame clones, not every one. Of about 230,000 clones in the sample, 70% to 80% were seen once. Only a few counts were recorded for this clone. Antigen unknown. Sequencing was carried out using PBMCs. This rearrangement joins TRBV10-3 to TRBJ2-1, with 9 bases aligning to TRBD2. The receptor's source is a woman aged 60-70 years in good health and CMV-seropositive. The CDR3 nucleotides read TGTGCCATCAGTGAGTCGACGGGGCTAGCGGGGCAGGGGAATGAGCAGTTCTTC. The encoded protein is CAISESTGLAGQGNEQFF.